The 22 T cell receptor beta chains below come from one sample, sequenced in a study of T cell responses to AZD1222 COVID-19 vaccine. Sequencing was performed with immunoSEQ multiplex PCR; in TCRdb, only in-frame clones are kept and a portion is missing. The table has roughly 80,000 clones, roughly 90% seen once. The source was peripheral blood, collected on day 0 of MenACWY control vaccination. The source is an adult in good health.

The V gene is TRBV25-1, the J gene TRBJ1-2; D is ambiguous. The ends were cut back, 1 base at V and 5 bases at J, with 11 bases in the middle. Germline CDR1 is MGHDK and CDR2 is SYGVNS. The CDR3 consists of 14 residues. The CDR3 loop is CASSESAGAYGYTF. The CDR3, as DNA: TGTGCCAGCAGTGAATCAGCAGGCGCTTATGGCTACACCTTC.

V gene TRBV7-2 combines with J gene TRBJ1-1; no firm D call. Germline CDR1 SGHTA, CDR2 FQGNSA. The V and J ends lost 0 bases and 5 bases respectively, with 4 bases between them. The CDR3 sequence is 12 residues long. In nucleotides, the CDR3 is TGTGCCAGCAGCTTAGCGTGGACTGAAGCTTTCTTT. Translating gives CASSLAWTEAFF.

V gene TRBV7-2 combines with J gene TRBJ2-5, with D possibly TRBD2 on 5 matching bases. The CDR3 is 16 residues long. CDR1 is SGHTA, CDR2 FQGNSA, per germline. The V and J ends lost 3 bases and 5 bases respectively, with 19 bases between them. The CDR3 coding sequence is TGTGCCAGCAGCTTGGGTAGCGTGGTGGTGTGGGAGACCCAGTACTTC. This sequence encodes CASSLGSVVVWETQYF. Full variable domain (remainder filled in from reference TRBV7-2 and TRBJ2-5): GAGVSQSPSNKVTEKGKDVELRCDPISGHTALYWYRQSLGQGLEFLIYFQGNSAPDKSGLPSDRFSAERTGGSVSTLTIQRTQQEDSAVYLCASSLGSVVVWETQYFGPGTRLLVL.

This chain uses TRBV6-2 or TRBV6-3 with TRBJ2-1; 7 bases are a match to TRBD1. The trim removed 6 bases at V and 0 bases at J, leaving 8 bases unmatched. The V gene's germline CDR1 is MNHEY and CDR2 SVGEGT. The CDR3 sequence is 16 residues long. The CDR3 reads CASSRDRVSSYNEQFF. DNA of the CDR3: TGTGCCAGCAGCCGCGACAGGGTCTCCTCCTACAATGAGCAGTTCTTC.

V is TRBV2 and J is TRBJ1-2; D ambiguous. The CDR3 has 13 amino acids. V lost 2 bases to trimming and J lost 5 bases, with 9 bases between them. Germline V gene data show CDR1 as SNHLY and CDR2 as FYNNEI. CDR3 coding DNA: TGTGCCAGCAGTGAAACTTCTGCTTATGGCTACACCTTC. Translated: CASSETSAYGYTF.

This rearrangement joins TRBV7-3 to TRBJ2-1; maybe TRBD1 (6 bases). CDR1 is SGHTA and CDR2 is FQGTGA in the germline V gene. V was trimmed by 5 bases and J by 7 bases, leaving 15 bases between them. This CDR3 has 14 amino acids. CDR3 loop: CASSARRGWNEQFF. CDR3 nucleotide sequence: TGTGCCAGCAGCGCCCGCAGGGGATGGAATGAGCAGTTCTTC.

The chain has TRBV25-1 and TRBJ1-5, with no clear D. Germline values: CDR1 MGHDK, CDR2 SYGVNS. The V end lost 6 bases, the J end lost 2 bases, and 5 bases lay between the germline ends. The CDR3 is 12 residues long. The CDR3 spells CASRWGNQPQHF. The CDR3 DNA reads TGTGCCAGCAGGTGGGGCAATCAGCCCCAGCATTTT. The full variable domain, completed using reference TRBV25-1 and TRBJ1-5, is EADIYQTPRYLVIGTGKKITLECSQTMGHDKMYWYQQDPGMELHLIHYSYGVNSTEKGDLSSESTVSRIRTEHFPLTLESARPSHTSQYLCASRWGNQPQHFGDGTRLSIL.

This clone was observed once. J is TRBJ2-2 and V is TRBV2, with D maybe TRBD2 (6 bases). The CDR3 spans 15 residues. The V and J ends lost 6 bases and 5 bases respectively, with 16 bases between them. Germline values: CDR1 SNHLY, CDR2 FYNNEI. The CDR3 DNA reads TGTGCCAGCAGGGGAAGGGTGGGGAGGACCGGGGAGCTGTTTTTT. Its translation: CASRGRVGRTGELFF.

CDR3 protein: CASSQGPGKEKLFF. Here the CDR3 DNA reads TGTGCCAGCAGCCAAGGCCCAGGGAAGGAAAAACTGTTTTTT. The chain uses TRBV3-1 (or the pseudogene TRBV3-2) and TRBJ1-4; a possible D gene is TRBD1 (5 bases). The CDR3 runs to 14 residues. V dropped 1 base and J dropped 8 bases, with 11 bases sitting between them. Germline-derived CDR1 and CDR2 are LGHDT and YNNKEL (reference sequence).

This clone was observed once. The gene calls are TRBV6-2 or TRBV6-3 and TRBJ1-5, with 8 positions matching TRBD1. Germline V gives CDR1 MNHEY, CDR2 SVGEGT. The CDR3 runs 16 residues. V lost 6 bases to trimming and J lost 3 bases; unmatched junction nucleotides: 10. CDR3 sequence (DNA): TGTGCCAGCAGCCCCAGGGGGCAGGGGCCCAATCAGCCCCAGCATTTT. The encoded protein is CASSPRGQGPNQPQHF.

The sample holds one count of this clone. The chain carries TRBV11-2 and TRBJ1-2; D unresolved. This CDR3 region has 12 residues. CDR1 is SGHAT, CDR2 FQNNGV, per germline. V was cut by 2 bases and J by 11 bases, with 12 bases left in between. Here the CDR3 DNA reads TGTGCCAGCAGCTTAAATCGAAGAGGTTACACCTTC. It encodes CASSLNRRGYTF.

The chain couples TRBV4-3 to TRBJ1-5; no clear D gene. The CDR3 contains 15 residues. Germline V lookup: CDR1 LGHNA, CDR2 YSLEER. Trimming left V 0 bases short and J 5 bases short, with 11 bases between. The DNA of the CDR3 is TGCGCCAGCAGCCAAGAATCGGGCGCGGATCAGCCCCAGCATTTT. Translated: CASSQESGADQPQHF.

The chain employs TRBV27 and TRBJ1-5; D is perhaps TRBD1 (5 bases). The germline gives CDR1 MNHEY, CDR2 SMNVEV (reference sequence). The CDR3 has 15 amino acids. V shed 3 bases and J shed 5 bases, with 14 bases lying between them. In nucleotides, the CDR3 is TGTGCCAGCAGTTTTCAGGGTCGGGAGGATCAGCCCCAGCATTTT. Amino acid sequence: CASSFQGREDQPQHF.

The chain joins TRBV10-3 to TRBJ1-2; TRBD1 might be the D (5 bases). V lost 0 bases and J lost 8, with 19 bases in between. CDR1 is ENHRY and CDR2 is SYGVKD in the germline V gene. The CDR3 is 16 residues long. CDR3 residues: CAISESNRGPVVGYTF. The DNA for the CDR3 is TGTGCCATCAGTGAGTCGAATAGGGGCCCCGTCGTAGGCTACACCTTC.

V gene TRBV7-8 combines with J gene TRBJ2-1; D could derive from TRBD1 or TRBD2 (5 bases each). The germline gives CDR1 SGHVS, CDR2 FQNEAQ. CDR3 size: 17 residues. Trimming stripped 1 base from V and 0 bases from J, with 13 bases between. CDR3: CASSLGPRGASYNEQFF. The DNA of the CDR3 is TGTGCCAGCAGCTTAGGCCCCAGAGGGGCCTCCTACAATGAGCAGTTCTTC.

The J gene is TRBJ2-7, the V gene TRBV20-1; maybe TRBD1 (6 bases). CDR1 and CDR2 (germline): DFQATT, SNEGSKA (reference sequence). This CDR3 has 11 amino acids. Trimming shortened V by 2 bases and J by 6 bases, and 8 bases separated the two germline ends. In DNA form, the CDR3 reads TGCAGTGCTAGAAGACAGGCCGAGCAGTACTTC. It is translated as CSARRQAEQYF.

This sequence joins TRBV28 and TRBJ2-7; D is possibly TRBD2 (6 bases). The CDR3 totals 13 residues. Germline V CDR1 and CDR2: MDHEN, SYDVKM. V shed 5 bases and J shed 1 base, with 9 bases lying between them. CDR3 protein: CASSRTISYEQYF. The DNA for the CDR3 is TGTGCCAGCAGTCGGACTATTTCCTACGAGCAGTACTTC.

V and J are TRBV9 and TRBJ2-1; D is ambiguous. The CDR3 loop spans 13 amino acids. Germline lookup yields CDR1 SGDLS and CDR2 YYNGEE. V was clipped by 1 base and J by 5 bases, with 7 bases between them. The CDR3 sequence is CASSVIPDNEQFF. In DNA, the CDR3 is TGTGCCAGCAGCGTAATCCCAGACAATGAGCAGTTCTTC.

The chain carries TRBV7-2 and TRBJ1-1, with a possible D match to TRBD1 (5 bases). V shed 1 base and J shed 4 bases, with 25 bases lying between them. Germline-derived CDR1 and CDR2 are SGHTA and FQGNSA. The length of the CDR3 is 19 residues. The CDR3 DNA sequence: TGTGCCAGCAGCTTAGACGGTAGAGGGACTCTACGTAAAGGCACTGAAGCTTTCTTT. It encodes CASSLDGRGTLRKGTEAFF.

V and J are TRBV29-1 and TRBJ2-7; 8 bases are shared with TRBD2. This CDR3 comprises 14 residues. J lost 3 bases, V lost 4 bases, and 8 bases had no gene match. The V gene's germline CDR1 is SQVTM and CDR2 ANQGSEA. CDR3 protein: CSVVSLAGYYEQYF. DNA of the CDR3: TGCAGCGTTGTTAGTCTAGCGGGTTACTACGAGCAGTACTTC.

This clone was detected only once. The chain employs TRBV9 and TRBJ1-5; D gene unclear. This CDR3 contains 14 residues. With 1 base removed from V and 0 bases from J, the gap between germline ends came to 5 bases. Germline CDR1 reads SGDLS; CDR2 reads YYNGEE. CDR3: CASSVSYSNQPQHF. The CDR3 region has the DNA TGTGCCAGCAGCGTATCTTATAGCAATCAGCCCCAGCATTTT. The complete variable domain, with remaining parts taken from reference TRBV9 and TRBJ1-5, reads DSGVTQTPKHLITATGQRVTLRCSPRSGDLSVYWYQQSLDQGLQFLIQYYNGEERAKGNILERFSAQQFPDLHSELNLSSLELGDSALYFCASSVSYSNQPQHFGDGTRLSIL.

The chain carries TRBV4-2 and TRBJ2-3; possibly TRBD1 for D (6 bases). Looked up from germline, CDR1 is LGHNA and CDR2 is YNFKEQ. With 0 bases removed from V and 5 bases from J, the gap between germline ends came to 12 bases. This CDR3 is 15 amino acids long. The CDR3 DNA follows: TGTGCCAGCAGCCAAGATTACAGGGCGGAAGATACGCAGTATTTT. Translated: CASSQDYRAEDTQYF.